This T cell receptor (beta chain) was identified during a study of control samples from healthy donors and cancer patients. Produced via immunoSEQ multiplex PCR; TCRdb's table is partial and in-frame only. Of around 18,000 clones in the sample, about 86% were seen once. Germline V gives CDR1 GTSNPN, CDR2 SVGIG (reference sequence). Trimming at V came to 0 bases and at J to 4 bases, leaving 5 bases not matched to a gene. There are 14 residues in the CDR3. The chain joins TRBV30 to TRBJ2-7; 8 bases match TRBD2. The specimen sequenced was PBMCs. The sequence was collected from a woman in her 70s with colorectal cancer. The CDR3 spells CAWSVFSGVYEQYF. CDR3 nucleotide sequence: TGTGCCTGGAGTGTTTTTAGCGGGGTGTACGAGCAGTACTTC.